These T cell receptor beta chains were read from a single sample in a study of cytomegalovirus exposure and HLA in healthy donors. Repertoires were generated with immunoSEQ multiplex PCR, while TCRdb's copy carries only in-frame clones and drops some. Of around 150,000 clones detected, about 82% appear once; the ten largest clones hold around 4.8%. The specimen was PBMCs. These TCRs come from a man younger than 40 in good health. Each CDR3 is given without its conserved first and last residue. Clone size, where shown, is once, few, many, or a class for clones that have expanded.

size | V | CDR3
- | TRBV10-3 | AISEIQQGSYGYT
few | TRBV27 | ASSLSGGYEQY
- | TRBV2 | ASSARGNSGANVLT
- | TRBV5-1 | ASSLEAASSYEQY
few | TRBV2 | ASSTGYNEQF
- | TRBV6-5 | ASSSRDRVSYEQY
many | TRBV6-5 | ASSSGLEVETQY
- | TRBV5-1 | ASSLRAGWPDTQY
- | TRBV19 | ASSPRTSTNEQF
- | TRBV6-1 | ASRSGFGTEAF
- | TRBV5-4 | ASSVGGAYYGYT
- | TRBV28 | ASSTTGGSQETQY
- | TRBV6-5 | AGSYSMEGYGYT
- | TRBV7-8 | ASSSNRRHRQGAF
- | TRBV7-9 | SSSSSRLAGWVGETQY
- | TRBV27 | ASSLGLAGYEQY
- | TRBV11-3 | ASSLLGQGVAGELF
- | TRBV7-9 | AHGRGEQY